This TCR beta chain was identified in a study of cytomegalovirus exposure and HLA in healthy donors. For the study at large: About 80 million unique TCRs from HLA-typed donors were held in an early data release. Study-level results: Association of a missense DCLRE1C variant with TCR beta V- and J-gene trimming was reported in a later analysis. At a 0.05 false discovery rate, a later analysis found 16,951 TCR beta sequences to be associated with HLA alleles.

The CDR3 sequence is 14 residues long. The V and J ends lost 0 bases and 6 bases respectively, with 10 bases between them. The germline V gene encodes CDR1 SGDLS and CDR2 YYNGEE. The PCR contained 60 Vbeta and 13 Jbeta primers. Some clones are missing from TCRdb's copy, which holds only in-frame ones; the method was immunoSEQ multiplex PCR. The profile shows tens of thousands of clones, around 80% of them singletons. A remark on this clone: The antigen is undetermined.

What was sequenced was PBMCs. The chain couples TRBV9 to TRBJ1-5, with TRBD1 as a possible D gene (5 bases). This clonotype originated in a male donor in good health and CMV-seronegative. This CDR3 reads CASSVGQGSQPQHF. CDR3 DNA: TGTGCCAGCAGCGTAGGCCAGGGCAGTCAGCCCCAGCATTTT.